The present TCR beta chain was sequenced within a study of blood T cell repertoires in COVID-19. The CDR3 has 14 amino acids. Trimming left V 6 bases short and J 0 bases short, with 12 bases between. Per germline, CDR1 MNHEY and CDR2 SMNVEV (reference sequence). Clones were read by immunoSEQ multiplex PCR, and TCRdb kept only the in-frame ones, dropping some. The profile shows roughly 42,000 clones, roughly 85% of them singletons. V usage is TRBV27 and J usage is TRBJ2-7; perhaps TRBD1 as D (6 bases). The receptor's source is a man aged 55 to 70 with acute or convalescent COVID-19. Sequencing input: peripheral blood. CDR3 amino acids: CASRKGQRSYEQYF. The CDR3 coding sequence is TGTGCCAGCAGAAAAGGACAGCGCTCCTACGAGCAGTACTTC.